The sequence of this T cell receptor beta chain was determined in a study of blood T cell repertoires in COVID-19. The CDR3 spans 16 residues. V gave up 5 bases and J gave up 0 bases; unmatched junction bases: 6. The germline V gene has CDR1 LNHDA and CDR2 SQIVND (reference sequence). Profiling relied on immunoSEQ multiplex PCR, and the TCRdb table lists in-frame clones only, not all of them. This table holds tens of thousands of clones, 86% found once. This clone was seen only once. The J gene is TRBJ1-4, the V gene TRBV19; 7 bases line up with TRBD1. This receptor was taken from a man older than 75 in a cohort sampled during active COVID-19. Sequenced material: peripheral blood. As DNA, the CDR3 is TGTGCCAGTAGTTCCTGGACAGGCCCAACTAATGAAAAACTGTTTTTT. Its protein product is CASSSWTGPTNEKLFF.